This T cell receptor beta chain appears in the sequencing data of a study of blood T cell repertoires in COVID-19. Study background: Donors in the United States, Italy and Spain gave samples during acute or convalescent COVID-19. T cells, B-cell-depleted T cells, or PBMCs supplied cDNA or gDNA.

Profiling relied on immunoSEQ multiplex PCR, and the TCRdb table lists in-frame clones only, not all of them. The sample comprises about 250,000 clones, 85% to 90% of which are singletons, and under 3% rests with the top ten. V lost 6 bases and J 5 bases, leaving 14 bases between the germline ends. From germline, CDR1 is SGHTA and CDR2 FQGNSA. The CDR3 consists of 14 residues. Participants were aged roughly 18 to 95 years, lived in under 30 US areas, and enrolled virtually. Material for sequencing was PBMCs or T cells enriched from blood (not recorded which). The sequence was collected from a woman aged 18-35 years who had recovered from COVID-19. The chain recombines TRBV7-2 with TRBJ1-5; maybe TRBD1 (6 bases). DNA for the CDR3: TGTGCCAGCAGAGGGGGGGGACAAGATCAGCCCCAGCATTTT. Translated: CASRGGGQDQPQHF.